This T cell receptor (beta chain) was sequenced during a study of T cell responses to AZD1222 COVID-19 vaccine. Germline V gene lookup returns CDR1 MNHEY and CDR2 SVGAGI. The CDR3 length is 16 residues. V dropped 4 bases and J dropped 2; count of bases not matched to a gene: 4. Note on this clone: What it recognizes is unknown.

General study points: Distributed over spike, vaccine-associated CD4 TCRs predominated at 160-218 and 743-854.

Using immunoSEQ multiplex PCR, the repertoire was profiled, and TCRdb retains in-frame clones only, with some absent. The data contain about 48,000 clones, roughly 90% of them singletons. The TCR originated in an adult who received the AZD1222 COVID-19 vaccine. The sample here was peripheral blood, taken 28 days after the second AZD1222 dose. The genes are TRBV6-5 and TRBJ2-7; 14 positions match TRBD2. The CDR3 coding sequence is TGTGCCAGCAGTTCCGGACTAGCGGGAGGTCCCTACGAGCAGTACTTC. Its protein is CASSSGLAGGPYEQYF.